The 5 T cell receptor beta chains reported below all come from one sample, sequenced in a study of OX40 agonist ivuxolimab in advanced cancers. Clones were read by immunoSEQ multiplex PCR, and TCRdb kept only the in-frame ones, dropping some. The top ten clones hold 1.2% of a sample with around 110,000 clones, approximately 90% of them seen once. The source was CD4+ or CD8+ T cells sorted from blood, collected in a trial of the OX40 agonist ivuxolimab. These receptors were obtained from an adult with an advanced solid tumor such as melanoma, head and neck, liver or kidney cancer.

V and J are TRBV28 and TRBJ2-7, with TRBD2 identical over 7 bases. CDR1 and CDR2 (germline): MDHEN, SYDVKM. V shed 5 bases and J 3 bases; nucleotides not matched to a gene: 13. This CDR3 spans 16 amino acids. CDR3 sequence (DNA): TGTGCCAGCAGTCAGGGCCCCGTGGCTAGCGGCTACGAGCAGTACTTC. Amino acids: CASSQGPVASGYEQYF.

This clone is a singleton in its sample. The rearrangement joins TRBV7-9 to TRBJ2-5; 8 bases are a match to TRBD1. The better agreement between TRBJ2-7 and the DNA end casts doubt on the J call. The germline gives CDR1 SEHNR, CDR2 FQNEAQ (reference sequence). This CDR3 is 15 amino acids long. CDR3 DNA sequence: TGTGCCAGCAGCTTAGCCGGACAGGGCCTCTACGAGCAGTACTTC. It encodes CASSLAGQGLYEQYF.

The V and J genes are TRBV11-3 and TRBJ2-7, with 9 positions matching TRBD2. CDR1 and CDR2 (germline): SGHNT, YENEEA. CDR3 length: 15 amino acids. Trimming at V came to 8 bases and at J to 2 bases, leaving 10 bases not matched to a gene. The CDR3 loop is CASGPSGRSTYEQYF. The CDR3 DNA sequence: TGTGCCAGCGGACCCAGCGGGAGGAGCACCTACGAGCAGTACTTC.

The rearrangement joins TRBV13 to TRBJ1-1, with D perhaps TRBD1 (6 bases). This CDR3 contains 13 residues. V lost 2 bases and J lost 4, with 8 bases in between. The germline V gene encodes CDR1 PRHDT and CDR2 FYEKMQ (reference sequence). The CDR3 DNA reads TGTGCCAGCAGCTTAAGGGGGAGCACTGAAGCTTTCTTT. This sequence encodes CASSLRGSTEAFF.

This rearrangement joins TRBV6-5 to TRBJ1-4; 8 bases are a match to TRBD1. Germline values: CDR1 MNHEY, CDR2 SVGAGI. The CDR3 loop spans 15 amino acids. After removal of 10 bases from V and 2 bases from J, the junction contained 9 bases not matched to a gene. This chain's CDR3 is CATRDRTGTNEKLFF. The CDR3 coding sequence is TGTGCCACCAGGGACAGGACCGGTACTAATGAAAAACTGTTTTTT.